The T cell receptor beta chain described here comes from a study of blood T cells in healthy people across ages. The use of a sample-barcoded 5' primer and a J-beta primer mix characterized a second PCR of roughly 6 to 11 cycles. TCRdb re-called the 5' RACE reads through MiXCR, storing one row per CDR3 protein. The sample contains more than 1 million distinct CDR3 sequences, 45% of which appear only once. A word on this clonotype: The target antigen is unknown.

The CDR3 contains 14 residues. CDR1 and CDR2 from the germline V gene are SGHTA and FQGNSA. Trimming left V 5 bases short and J 2 bases short, with 11 bases between. Findings and caveats of the study: Strong correlation linked observed beta diversity and percent naive T cells.

J is TRBJ2-3 and V is TRBV7-2; no firm D call. The TCR sequence derives from a woman aged 55-75 years in good health. The source material was blood. The CDR3 protein is CASSTDTYTDTQYF. The CDR3 nucleotides read TGTGCCAGCAGCACCGATACGTACACAGATACGCAGTATTTT.